This TCR beta chain was observed in a study of cytomegalovirus exposure and HLA in healthy donors. Findings and caveats of the study: The study put about 180 TCR beta chains on its list as cytomegalovirus-associated. Reports described diagnosis of cytomegalovirus status by the classifier as highly specific and sensitive. It was confirmed in vitro that a few of the CMV-associated chains were specific for CMV antigens.

The assay was immunoSEQ multiplex PCR, and TCRdb's table has in-frame clones only and misses some. This table holds some 340,000 clones, about 85% found once. As regards this clone: Its matching antigen is unknown.

Trimming removed 0 bases at V and 3 bases at J, with 10 bases between. The CDR3 sequence is 14 residues long. Germline V gene lookup returns CDR1 SGDLS and CDR2 YYNGEE. Sample: PBMCs. The chain joins TRBV9 to TRBJ2-7; the D is unclear. This TCR came from a woman between 25 and 40 years old in good health and CMV-seropositive. In DNA, the CDR3 is TGTGCCAGCAGCGTAGCCGATGGGAACTACGAGCAGTACTTC. This sequence encodes CASSVADGNYEQYF.